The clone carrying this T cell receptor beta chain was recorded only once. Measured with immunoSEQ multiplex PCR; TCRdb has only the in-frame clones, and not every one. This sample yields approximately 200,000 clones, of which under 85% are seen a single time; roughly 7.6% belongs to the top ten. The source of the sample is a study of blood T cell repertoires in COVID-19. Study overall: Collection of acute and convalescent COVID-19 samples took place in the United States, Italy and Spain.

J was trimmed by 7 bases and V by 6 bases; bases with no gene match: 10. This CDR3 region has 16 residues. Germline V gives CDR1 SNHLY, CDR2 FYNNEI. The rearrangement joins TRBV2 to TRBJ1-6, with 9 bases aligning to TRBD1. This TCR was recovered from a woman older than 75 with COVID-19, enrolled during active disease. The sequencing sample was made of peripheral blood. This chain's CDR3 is CASRPGTGLENSPLHF. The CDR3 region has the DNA TGTGCCAGCAGACCCGGGACAGGGTTGGAAAATTCACCCCTCCACTTT.